A single sample is the source of the 14 T cell receptor beta chains below, sequenced in a study of identical twins. Each CDR3 protein gets one entry after TCRdb re-called the 5' RACE reads with MiXCR. The sample consists of about 530,000 distinct CDR3 sequences, about 16% of them appearing once. This same sample was also part of a study on yellow fever vaccine responses in identical twins.

The sample comprised CD4+ T cells sorted from blood. The receptors were gathered from a woman between 18 and 30 years old in good health.

This clonotype has a count of ten or more. This chain joins TRBV6-1 and TRBJ1-4; no reliable D call. Trimming removed 9 bases from V and 7 bases from J, with 18 bases in between. The CDR3 has 14 amino acids. Looked up from germline, CDR1 is MNHNS and CDR2 is SASEGT. CDR3 sequence: CASTKGAVGEKLFF. The CDR3 DNA reads TGTGCCAGTACGAAGGGAGCGGTGGGTGAAAAACTGTTTTTT.

This clonotype appeared many times. J is TRBJ2-2 and V is TRBV12-3 or TRBV12-4; 7 bases line up with TRBD2. There are 14 residues in the CDR3. The V gene end was trimmed by 5 bases and the J gene end by 4 bases; junction bases not matched to a gene: 4. The CDR3 DNA reads TGTGCCAGCAGTCAGCGGGGAGGCACCGGGGAGCTGTTTTTT. This sequence encodes CASSQRGGTGELFF.

This clonotype appeared a few times. The chain links TRBV29-1 to TRBJ2-2, with D perhaps matching TRBD1 (5 bases). V was shortened by 6 bases and J by 6 bases, with 14 bases between the two germline ends. CDR3 length equals 13 residues. Germline CDR1 reads SQVTM; CDR2 reads ANQGSEA. The CDR3 DNA follows: TGCAGCGTGCTTATGAAACAGGCCGGGGAGCTGTTTTTT. Translated, it gives CSVLMKQAGELFF.

This clonotype was seen many times. The V and J genes are TRBV10-3 and TRBJ2-1; 7 positions agree with TRBD1. CDR1 and CDR2 from the germline V gene are ENHRY and SYGVKD. The CDR3 extends over 16 amino acids. Trimming removed 0 bases from V and 6 bases from J; junction bases left unmatched: 8. CDR3 residues: CAISESTGTLFNEQFF. The CDR3 DNA follows: TGTGCCATCAGTGAGTCGACAGGGACCCTATTCAATGAGCAGTTCTTC.

In its sample, this clonotype was seen a few times. The chain has TRBV12-3 or TRBV12-4 and TRBJ2-2; TRBD1 agrees at 10 bases. CDR3 length: 16 amino acids. Germline trimming cut 5 bases from V and 5 bases from J; bases unmatched to any gene: 8. The chain's CDR3 is CASSGRQGAQTGELFF. The CDR3 nucleotides read TGTGCCAGCAGTGGTAGACAGGGGGCGCAGACCGGGGAGCTGTTTTTT.

This clonotype was counted many times. The rearrangement uses TRBV5-1 and TRBJ1-1; D ambiguous. In germline, CDR1 is SGHRS, CDR2 YFSETQ. CDR3 length: 14 amino acids. V was cut by 6 bases and J by 2 bases, with 14 bases left in between. The CDR3 is CASNVENINTEAFF. The CDR3 DNA follows: TGCGCCAGCAATGTCGAAAATATAAACACTGAAGCTTTCTTT.

The V and J genes are TRBV12-3 or TRBV12-4 and TRBJ2-1, with 9 bases identical to TRBD1. CDR3 length: 18 residues. V was clipped by 8 bases and J by 4 bases; unmatched bases: 18. This CDR3 reads CASCPRRGGQGKYNEQFF. The CDR3 DNA sequence: TGTGCCAGCTGTCCTAGGCGGGGTGGACAGGGGAAGTACAATGAGCAGTTCTTC.

This clonotype has more than one count but fewer than ten. The chain couples TRBV5-1 to TRBJ2-5; tentatively, D is TRBD1 or TRBD2 (5 bases each). This CDR3 is built from 15 residues. With 0 bases removed from V and 1 base from J, the gap between germline ends came to 10 bases. CDR1 is SGHRS, CDR2 YFSETQ, per germline. The CDR3 DNA reads TGCGCCAGCAGCTTGGACCCCGGGACCCAAGAGACCCAGTACTTC. Translation: CASSLDPGTQETQYF.

V gene TRBV6-1 combines with J gene TRBJ2-1; TRBD2 matches at 10 bases. Looked up from germline, CDR1 is MNHNS and CDR2 is SASEGT. With 6 bases clipped from V and 7 bases from J, the junction kept 9 bases outside the gene matches. The CDR3 has 15 residues. The CDR3 DNA reads as TGTGCCAGCAGCAGCTTAGCGGGGGGCCAAAATGAGCAGTTCTTC. Translated, it gives CASSSLAGGQNEQFF.

Many counts were recorded for this clonotype. J is TRBJ1-1 and V is TRBV29-1; 8 bases are shared with TRBD1. Germline CDR1 is SQVTM and CDR2 is ANQGSEA. This CDR3 has 13 residues. The ends lost 7 bases at V and 1 base at J; junction bases unmatched: 5. CDR3 region: CSAGQGPNTEAFF. CDR3 nucleotide sequence: TGCAGCGCCGGACAGGGACCGAACACTGAAGCTTTCTTT.

The rearrangement links TRBV28 to TRBJ2-7, with D hard to call. This CDR3 contains 11 residues. Germline loops: CDR1 MDHEN, CDR2 SYDVKM. This chain's CDR3 is CVVGDFYEQYF. The CDR3 DNA sequence: TGTGTGGTCGGAGATTTCTACGAGCAGTACTTC.

This clonotype was seen only a few times. The chain carries TRBV12-3 or TRBV12-4 and TRBJ1-2, with a weak D call TRBD1 (5 bases). V lost 5 bases to trimming and J lost 2 bases, with 15 bases between them. This CDR3 is 15 amino acids long. DNA of the CDR3: TGTGCCAGCAGTCCACAGGAACGCCCAAACTATGGCTACACCTTC. Protein product: CASSPQERPNYGYTF.

V and J are TRBV6-5 and TRBJ1-1; D possibly corresponds to TRBD1 (6 bases). The CDR3 length is 12 residues. With 8 bases removed from V and 2 bases from J, the gap between germline ends came to 9 bases. The germline V gene encodes CDR1 MNHEY and CDR2 SVGAGI. The CDR3 DNA reads TGTGCCAGCGGACAGCCCAACACTGAAGCTTTCTTT. It yields the protein CASGQPNTEAFF.

The J gene is TRBJ2-5, the V gene TRBV4-1; TRBD1 agrees at 10 bases. Germline V gene sequence: CDR1 MGHRA, CDR2 YSYEKL. After removal of 4 bases from V and 5 bases from J, the junction contained 16 bases not matched to a gene. The CDR3 contains 18 residues. Written as DNA, the CDR3 is TGCGCCAGCAGCCCCCATGGGAAGACAGGGGGCGTAGATGAGACCCAGTACTTC. This translates into CASSPHGKTGGVDETQYF.